The clone carrying this TCR beta chain was seen repeatedly, ten times or more. The antigen is unknown. This entry is derived from a study of Graves' ophthalmopathy and Graves' hyperthyroidism. General study points: Most expanded thyroid clonotypes above 0.001 frequency also appeared in blood.

CDR1 KGHDR and CDR2 SFDVKD come from the germline V gene. V shed 4 bases and J 3 bases; nucleotides not matched to a gene: 4. CDR3 length equals 15 residues. For donors with ophthalmopathy, the disease showed moderate-to-severe activity, reached CAS ≥3 and NOSPECS ≥4, and had lasted under 3 months. Serum thyroxine and TRAb, along with clinical symptoms, thyroid ultrasound and orbital computed tomography, were what diagnosis relied on. The TCR beta CDR3 regions underwent amplification from RNA transcripts. Following a first-round RT-PCR that used HTBI primers, a second-round multiplex PCR was carried out. TCRdb analysed the multiplex PCR reads with MiXCR anew, one entry per CDR3 protein. The table includes fewer than 600,000 distinct CDR3 sequences, roughly an eighth detected once.

The sequenced sample consisted of blood. The TCR sequence derives from a woman aged 30 to 39 with Graves' ophthalmopathy. The V gene is TRBV24-1, the J gene TRBJ1-1, with 10 bases matching TRBD1. The DNA of the CDR3 is TGTGCCACCAGTGAGGCCGGGACAGGGGACACTGAAGCTTTCTTT. Amino acid sequence: CATSEAGTGDTEAFF.